This section outlines one T cell receptor beta chain sequence together with its context. Its specific antigen is unknown. No qualities accompany the bases; no much larger clone lies one base away. Each clonotype received, on average, 10x coverage in deep resolution sequencing performed on a MiSeq, where the target depth lay between 1 in 1 million and 1 in 200,000 T cells. The immunoSEQ hsTCRB Kit was used to generate the TCR beta libraries. In the paper's pipeline: The data were analyzed with ImmunoSEQ Analyzer and ImmunoSEQ Data Assistant, and V, D and J gene assignments followed IMGT definitions. Clonality was computed as one minus normalized Shannon entropy of productive rearrangement frequencies, ranging from 0 to 1. Public clonotype analysis was restricted to overrepresented clonotypes comprising at least 0.05% of each patient's repertoire. About a dozen age-matched healthy donor repertoires from immuneACCESS served as clonality controls. Entries here come from immuneACCESS through TCRdb and include only in-frame sequences with V and J called. Some clones fail to appear in such tables; in the studies checked, an unresolved V gene covers under half of the shortfall, and the cause of the remainder is unknown. V and J calls and clone size come straight from that table; D and trimming were deduced from the DNA. In all, the sample holds about 140,000 clones, and approximately 80% of those were seen once. Approximately 27% of the sample belongs to the ten largest clones.

The source of the sample is a study of cytotoxic CD8 clonotypes in ibrutinib-treated CLL (dated by TCRdb to the early 2020s). Regarding the study in general: The cohort included roughly 15 treatment-naive and eleven to twelve relapsed/refractory patients; about 18 were IGHV unmutated. Cryopreserved peripheral blood mononuclear cells were collected at three points: before therapy, at response, and at either sustained remission or disease progression. Responses were partial in 24 patients and complete in 2; after median about 68 months follow-up, some 15 stayed in remission and about twelve progressed. On average, each sample yielded hundreds of thousands of productive templates and 85,000 to 95,000 productive rearrangements. Response samples were obtained after a median of approximately eleven months of treatment, with a range of about 6 to 36 months. Longitudinal samples were available for 26 of the 86 trial participants. Every sample from remission and from progressive disease was obtained while the patients were still on ibrutinib.

CDR1 and CDR2, per the germline V gene, are SGHTA and FQGNSA. The CDR3 covers 18 residues, taking in both the cysteine and the phenylalanine. The only DNA kept is the CDR3, 54 bases in frame from the first base. Germline trimming: 0 bases from V, 2 bases from J; junction bases outside gene matches: 7. The time point tag for this specimen amounts to: about eleven months on ibrutinib. Around 2 micrograms of genomic DNA were extracted from cryopreserved PBMCs for TCR beta library preparation. High-throughput TCR beta sequencing was performed on longitudinal blood samples from CLL patients receiving ibrutinib monotherapy. The patients took part in an open-label, single-center phase 2 trial of ibrutinib monotherapy. The research as a whole found: Public clonotypes were rare and either shrank or stayed stable during treatment, and the rise in clonality at ibrutinib response reflected expansion of private clonotypes. Baseline clonality was found to be higher than that of age-matched healthy donors and was strongly correlated with circulating CD8+ T-cell counts. At ibrutinib response clonality went up, during sustained remission it held steady, and at progression it dropped back toward baseline. Lymph node repertoires were not examined, and the timing of sampling was not matched between patients in sustained remission and those whose disease progressed.

The specimen comprised PBMCs, sampled after 12 months of ibrutinib treatment. The TCR comes from a human donor with chronic lymphocytic leukemia. The rearranged segments are TRBV7-2 and TRBJ2-5, with 12 bases aligning to TRBD2. The CDR3 here reads CASSLASSGGARQETQYF. The sequenced DNA is TGTGCCAGCAGCTTAGCCTCTAGCGGGGGGGCCCGGCAAGAGACCCAGTACTTC.